This TCR beta chain came from a study of shared clonotypes between healthy human individuals. Repertoires were generated with immunoSEQ multiplex PCR, while TCRdb's copy carries only in-frame clones and drops some. The profile shows roughly 1,500,000 clones, approximately 98.5% of them singletons. V gave up 4 bases and J gave up 5 bases, with 10 bases separating them. The CDR3 contains 13 residues. Germline V gene sequence: CDR1 SGHRS, CDR2 YFSETQ. This chain links TRBV5-1 with TRBJ2-1; D is unclear. This sequence originates from a man between 25 and 39 years old in good health. The sequenced sample was naive CD4+ T cells sorted from blood. The subset here: CD45RA+ positively selected. The CDR3 reads CASSQGPDNEQFF. The CDR3 DNA sequence: TGCGCCAGCAGCCAAGGTCCGGACAATGAGCAGTTCTTC. Full variable domain (missing parts from reference TRBV5-1 and TRBJ2-1): KAGVTQTPRYLIKTRGQQVTLSCSPISGHRSVSWYQQTPGQGLQFLFEYFSETQRNKGNFPGRFSGRQFSNSRSEMNVSTLELGDSALYLCASSQGPDNEQFFGPGTRLTVL.